This T cell receptor beta chain emerged from a study of blood T cell repertoires in COVID-19. Overall study context: Samples taken during acute and convalescent COVID-19 were collected in the United States, Italy and Spain. PBMCs, B-cell-depleted T cells, or T cells provided the cDNA or gDNA that made up the material.

The CDR3 runs 16 residues. Germline V gene lookup returns CDR1 SGDLS and CDR2 YYNGEE. J lost 0 bases, V lost 3 bases, and 2 bases had no gene match. The assay was immunoSEQ multiplex PCR, and TCRdb's table has in-frame clones only and misses some. The profile covers some 66,000 clones, with less than 85% appearing a single time and 6.6% taken by the ten largest. Sequencing used peripheral blood. The chain joins TRBV9 to TRBJ1-5, with 11 positions matching TRBD1. The sequence was collected from a man aged 55 to 70 with acute or convalescent COVID-19. The CDR3 nucleotides read TGTGCCAGCAGCGCCGGGACAGGGGGTAGCAATCAGCCCCAGCATTTT. It specifies CASSAGTGGSNQPQHF. Based on the CDR3 plus reference TRBV9 and TRBJ1-5, the full variable domain is DSGVTQTPKHLITATGQRVTLRCSPRSGDLSVYWYQQSLDQGLQFLIQYYNGEERAKGNILERFSAQQFPDLHSELNLSSLELGDSALYFCASSAGTGGSNQPQHFGDGTRLSIL.